What follows are 10 T cell receptor beta chains derived from one specimen sequenced in a study of T cell changes during pregnancy in multiple sclerosis. TCRdb keeps only in-frame clones here, not all; method: immunoSEQ multiplex PCR. The table records approximately 40,000 clones, around 90% of them present only once. This sample comprised CD8+ T cells from peripheral blood mononuclear cells, obtained after pregnancy. The receptors come from a female donor with multiple sclerosis, enrolled in a pregnancy study.

The rearrangement uses TRBV9 and TRBJ2-2, with 13 bases identical to TRBD2. CDR3 length: 18 residues. Germline V gene data show CDR1 as SGDLS and CDR2 as YYNGEE. V gave up 3 bases and J gave up 8 bases; unmatched junction bases: 13. CDR3 amino acids: CASSAGRTSGRASGELFF. CDR3 sequence (DNA): TGTGCCAGCAGCGCAGGTCGTACTAGCGGGAGGGCCTCTGGGGAGCTGTTTTTT.

This chain links TRBV28 with TRBJ2-3, with D uncertain. CDR3 length: 13 residues. The V end was cut by 6 bases, the J end by 4 bases, with 11 bases between. Germline CDR1 is MDHEN and CDR2 is SYDVKM. The CDR3 bases are TGTGCCAGCAGCCCCCCCTATTCAGATACGCAGTATTTT. Residues: CASSPPYSDTQYF.

The chain uses TRBV7-6 and TRBJ2-3; 14 nucleotides align to TRBD2. Germline V gene data show CDR1 as SGHVS and CDR2 as FNYEAQ. The CDR3 contains 20 residues. V lost 1 base and J lost 6; bases outside the gene matches: 15. CDR3 region: CASSLDYGPGTSGGNDTQYF. The DNA for the CDR3 is TGTGCCAGCAGCTTAGATTACGGCCCCGGGACTAGCGGGGGAAATGATACGCAGTATTTT.

This chain connects TRBV10-2 to TRBJ2-7, with 14 bases matching TRBD2. The V gene end was trimmed by 6 bases and the J gene end by 4 bases; junction bases not matched to a gene: 26. The germline CDR1 and CDR2 sequences are WSHSY and SAAADI. The CDR3 loop spans 22 amino acids. The CDR3 protein is CASRGTSGSRSPGMPQEYEQYF. The CDR3 DNA reads as TGCGCCAGCAGAGGGACTAGCGGGAGTCGCTCCCCCGGGATGCCCCAGGAATACGAGCAGTACTTC.

The V gene is TRBV4-1, the J gene TRBJ2-7; D may be TRBD2 (6 bases). CDR3 length equals 14 residues. CDR1 MGHRA and CDR2 YSYEKL come from the germline V gene. Trimming removed 1 base at V and 1 base at J, with 8 bases between. The DNA for the CDR3 is TGCGCCAGCAGCCAAGGGGGACTTTCCTACGAGCAGTACTTC. Translating it yields CASSQGGLSYEQYF.

This chain uses TRBV5-6 with TRBJ1-5; 7 positions agree with TRBD1. This CDR3 is 15 amino acids long. Looked up from germline, CDR1 is SGHDT and CDR2 is YYEEEE. V was clipped by 4 bases and J by 6 bases; unmatched bases: 10. The CDR3 loop reads CASSELTDRTQPQHF. The DNA for the CDR3 is TGTGCCAGCAGCGAGCTCACGGACAGGACTCAGCCCCAGCATTTT.

The rearrangement joins TRBV4-1 to TRBJ2-7; TRBD2 aligns across 9 bases. Germline CDR1 MGHRA, CDR2 YSYEKL. The CDR3 is 14 amino acids. Trimming removed 1 base from V and 4 bases from J; junction bases left unmatched: 2. CDR3 sequence reads: CASSQVAGAYEQYF. CDR3 DNA sequence: TGCGCCAGCAGCCAAGTAGCGGGGGCGTACGAGCAGTACTTC.

This clone was found once. V and J are TRBV9 and TRBJ2-7; 7 positions agree with TRBD2. The V and J ends lost 5 bases and 2 bases, in that order; junction bases with no gene match: 7. In germline, CDR1 is SGDLS, CDR2 YYNGEE. The CDR3 covers 14 residues. The DNA for the CDR3 is TGTGCCAGCAGTGGGGGACTATCCGCCTACGAGCAGTACTTC. It is translated as CASSGGLSAYEQYF.

V and J are TRBV29-1 and TRBJ1-1; D is perhaps TRBD1 (6 bases). The CDR3 runs to 14 residues. The germline CDR1 and CDR2 sequences are SQVTM and ANQGSEA. V lost 3 bases and J lost 4, with 15 bases in between. The CDR3 bases are TGCAGCGTTGAGGGGGCGACTGACTTCACTGAAGCTTTCTTT. Encoded protein: CSVEGATDFTEAFF.

Written as DNA, the CDR3 is TGTGCCAGCAGCTTTTTTACCGGGACTAGCGCCTACGAGCAGTACTTC. Amino acids: CASSFFTGTSAYEQYF. This chain links TRBV7-9 with TRBJ2-7; 10 bases match TRBD2. This CDR3 comprises 16 residues. Germline V gives CDR1 SEHNR, CDR2 FQNEAQ (reference sequence). J lost 2 bases, V lost 3 bases, and 7 bases had no gene match.